The 8 T cell receptor beta chains given below trace back to one sample, sequenced in a study of T cells in Graves' hyperthyroidism and ophthalmopathy. RNA transcripts provided the source from which TCR beta CDR3 regions were amplified. Using the HTBI primer set, a first-round RT-PCR was run on the TCR CDR3. Via MiXCR, TCRdb re-called the multiplex PCR reads, giving one row per CDR3 protein. Of 270,000 or so distinct CDR3 sequences listed, less than 30% are singletons. The sample was blood. Receptor source: a man aged 40-50 years with Graves' hyperthyroidism that later progressed to Graves' ophthalmopathy.

The sample holds many counts of this clonotype. The DNA for the CDR3 is TGCGCCAGCACCCCAGGTCGAGGGGGGCCCCACACCGGGGAGCTGTTTTTT. Amino acid sequence: CASTPGRGGPHTGELFF. The rearrangement joins TRBV5-1 to TRBJ2-2; D could derive from TRBD1 or TRBD2 (6 bases each). This CDR3 spans 17 amino acids. Germline loops: CDR1 SGHRS, CDR2 YFSETQ. V was shortened by 6 bases and J by 3 bases, with 21 bases between the two germline ends.

There are many counts of this clonotype. The chain is built from TRBV6-4 and TRBJ2-5; D possibly uses TRBD1 or TRBD2 (5 bases each). The CDR3 has 17 residues. The V end was cut by 7 bases, the J end by 5 bases, with 26 bases between. Germline lookup yields CDR1 MRHNA and CDR2 SNTAGT. The CDR3 here is CASTGPGPRPTRETQYF. The CDR3 DNA reads as TGTGCCAGCACCGGCCCGGGGCCGCGACCCACCCGGGAGACCCAGTACTTC.

V and J are TRBV2 and TRBJ1-5, with D perhaps TRBD1 (6 bases). CDR1 is SNHLY, CDR2 FYNNEI, per germline. The V and J ends lost 6 bases and 7 bases respectively, with 19 bases between them. The CDR3 loop spans 15 amino acids. The CDR3 loop is CASRTRGSAWQPQHF. CDR3 coding DNA: TGTGCCAGCAGGACCAGGGGATCTGCGTGGCAGCCCCAGCATTTT.

This clonotype was seen a handful of times. A read error may be the cause here, since a much bigger clone is one base away. The rearrangement uses TRBV30 and TRBJ1-1, with D uncertain. The CDR3 spans 11 residues. V gave up 8 bases and J gave up 2 bases, with 9 bases separating them. CDR1 is GTSNPN and CDR2 is SVGIG in the germline V gene (reference sequence). CDR3 sequence: CAVDGNTEAFF. The DNA for the CDR3 is TGTGCCGTGGACGGAAACACTGAAGCTTTCTTT. The whole variable domain, remainder taken from reference TRBV30 and TRBJ1-1, is SQTIHQWPATLVQPVGSPLSLECTVEGTSNPNLYWYRQAAGRGLQLLFYSVGIGQISSEVPQNLSASRPQDRQFILSSKKLLLSDSGFYLCAVDGNTEAFFGQGTRLTVV.

This clonotype was recorded at least ten times. The rearrangement links TRBV6-5 to TRBJ1-2; 9 bases align to TRBD1. The germline CDR1 and CDR2 sequences are MNHEY and SVGAGI. J was trimmed by 7 bases and V by 2 bases; bases with no gene match: 11. The CDR3 is made up of 16 amino acids. CDR3 loop: CASSYVAGTGKGGYTF. DNA of the CDR3: TGTGCCAGCAGTTACGTCGCCGGGACAGGGAAGGGTGGCTACACCTTC.

Ten or more counts support this clonotype. The chain joins TRBV9 to TRBJ2-5; D possibly corresponds to TRBD2 (6 bases). Trimming stripped 0 bases from V and 1 base from J, with 16 bases between. Per the germline V gene, CDR1 is SGDLS and CDR2 is YYNGEE. This CDR3 spans 17 amino acids. The CDR3 DNA follows: TGTGCCAGCAGCGTAGGGGGTAGCGGAGCAGCCCAAGAGACCCAGTACTTC. This encodes CASSVGGSGAAQETQYF.

This clonotype came up many times. This chain joins TRBV6-1 and TRBJ2-7, with 10 bases identical to TRBD1. V shed 6 bases, J shed 2 bases, and the junction held 7 bases outside the gene matches. There are 15 residues in the CDR3. CDR1 MNHNS and CDR2 SASEGT come from the germline V gene. CDR3 in amino acids: CASRRQGASTYEQYF. CDR3 in DNA: TGTGCCAGCAGAAGACAGGGGGCCTCAACCTACGAGCAGTACTTC.

This clonotype was seen at least ten times. This chain uses TRBV30 with TRBJ2-7; the match to TRBD1 covers 8 bases. The junction had 6 bases not matched to a gene; V was cut back by 8 bases and J by 0 bases. Per germline, CDR1 GTSNPN and CDR2 SVGIG (reference sequence). The CDR3 has 13 residues. The CDR3 loop is CAGQGFYSYEQYF. CDR3 bases: TGTGCCGGACAGGGTTTCTACTCCTACGAGCAGTACTTC.